This is a list of T cell receptor beta chains from one sample in a study of lymphopenia after photon versus proton radiotherapy. Assay: immunoSEQ multiplex PCR; the TCRdb copy retains only in-frame clones and omits some. The sample holds around 20,000 clones, 80% to 95% seen once. Sequences were derived from peripheral blood, sampled from a patient treated with proton-based radiotherapy. The source of these receptors is a woman aged 70-85 years with pancreatic cancer. Some clones in this sample may be carry-over from other donors' samples. CDR3s include the opening cysteine and the closing phenylalanine or tryptophan. Each record gives: D gene, J gene, V gene, clone size, CDR3 DNA, CDR3 protein. The D gene is left open where the match is weak. Clone size appears in some rows only: once, few, many, or a class for an expanded clone.

D: TRBD1
J: TRBJ1-5
V: TRBV6-5
size: .
DNA: TGTGCCACCGGGACAGGGAGCAATCAGCCCCAGCATTTT
CDR3: CATGTGSNQPQHF

D: TRBD1
J: TRBJ1-4
V: TRBV4-2
size: .
DNA: TGTGCCAGCAGCCGTATAGGGACAGAGAACGAAAAACTGTTTTTT
CDR3: CASSRIGTENEKLFF

D: .
J: TRBJ2-3
V: TRBV30
size: .
DNA: TGTGCCTGGACTCGAGCGACTAGCACAGATACGCAGTATTTT
CDR3: CAWTRATSTDTQYF

D: .
J: TRBJ2-3
V: TRBV19
size: .
DNA: TGTGCCAGTACTATCAGCAGGGGCACAGATACGCAGTATTTT
CDR3: CASTISRGTDTQYF

D: TRBD1
J: TRBJ1-1
V: TRBV5-1
size: .
DNA: TGCGCCAGCAGCGGACGACAGGGGTGGGAAGCTTTCTTT
CDR3: CASSGRQGWEAFF

D: TRBD2
J: TRBJ2-7
V: TRBV28
size: .
DNA: TGTGCCAGCAGTTTGGGAGCGGGAGTCTCTCCCTACGAGCAGTACTTC
CDR3: CASSLGAGVSPYEQYF

D: TRBD1
J: TRBJ2-5
V: TRBV18
size: .
DNA: TGTGCCAGCTCACTGGACAGGCAAGAGACCCAGTACTTC
CDR3: CASSLDRQETQYF

D: .
J: TRBJ2-5
V: TRBV10-3
size: .
DNA: TGTGCCTCCGGGACCCAACCACAAGAGACCCAGTACTTC
CDR3: CASGTQPQETQYF

D: TRBD1
J: TRBJ2-5
V: TRBV19
size: .
DNA: TGTGCCAGTAGTCAGGGACAGGGCAAAGAGACCCAGTACTTC
CDR3: CASSQGQGKETQYF

D: TRBD2
J: TRBJ2-3
V: TRBV10-2
size: .
DNA: TGCGCCAGCAAGCTAGCGGAAACCACAGATACGCAGTATTTT
CDR3: CASKLAETTDTQYF

D: TRBD2
J: TRBJ2-3
V: TRBV5-4
size: .
DNA: TGTGCCTGGACTAGCGACACAGATACGCAGTATTTT
CDR3: CAWTSDTDTQYF

D: .
J: TRBJ1-4
V: TRBV5-5
size: .
DNA: TGTGCCAGCAGCTTGGGCGCGGGTGAAAAACTGTTTTTT
CDR3: CASSLGAGEKLFF

D: .
J: TRBJ2-7
V: TRBV10-2
size: .
DNA: TGCGCCAGCAGTGAGATGAGCGCGAAGACCTACGAGCAGTACTTC
CDR3: CASSEMSAKTYEQYF

D: TRBD1
J: TRBJ2-7
V: TRBV2
size: .
DNA: TGTGCCAGCAGTCGAGCCGGGACAGGGATGGGTGAGCAGTACTTC
CDR3: CASSRAGTGMGEQYF

D: TRBD1
J: TRBJ2-5
V: TRBV18
size: .
DNA: TGTGCCAGCTCACCTAGGGACAGCCGTGAGACCCAGTACTTC
CDR3: CASSPRDSRETQYF

D: TRBD1
J: TRBJ2-2
V: TRBV7-8
size: .
DNA: TGTGCCAGCAGCTCCCGGGACAGGGGATCCGGGGAGCTGTTTTTT
CDR3: CASSSRDRGSGELFF

D: .
J: TRBJ1-1
V: TRBV7-7
size: .
DNA: TGTGCTAGCAGCCTGAGTCCTGGAACTGAAGCTTTCTTT
CDR3: CASSLSPGTEAFF

D: TRBD2
J: TRBJ2-7
V: TRBV6-5
size: .
DNA: TGTGCCAGCAGGTACGGGAGGGGTTACGAGCAGTACTTC
CDR3: CASRYGRGYEQYF

D: .
J: TRBJ1-2
V: TRBV27
size: .
DNA: TGTGCCAGCAGTTTAGTCGGTCGGACAGAAAATGGCTACACCTTC
CDR3: CASSLVGRTENGYTF

D: .
J: TRBJ1-3
V: TRBV19
size: .
DNA: TGTGCCAGTAGTCCCCAAGTGGGGTCTGGAAACACCATATATTTT
CDR3: CASSPQVGSGNTIYF

D: .
J: TRBJ1-1
V: TRBV6-6
size: .
DNA: TGTGCCAGCAGTTTGACACCGAGGAACACTGAAGCTTTCTTT
CDR3: CASSLTPRNTEAFF

D: .
J: TRBJ2-4
V: TRBV7-9
size: .
DNA: TGTGCCAGCAGCTTAGCAGGGGACGTGAACATTCAGTACTTC
CDR3: CASSLAGDVNIQYF

D: TRBD2
J: TRBJ2-1
V: TRBV27
size: once
DNA: TGTGCCAGCAGGCCTAGCGGGAGGTATGAGCAGTTCTTC
CDR3: CASRPSGRYEQFF

D: .
J: TRBJ2-5
V: TRBV2
size: .
DNA: TGTGCCAGCAGTGAGCTCCGGGCCTGGGATCAGACCCAGTACTTC
CDR3: CASSELRAWDQTQYF

D: TRBD2
J: TRBJ2-1
V: TRBV27
size: .
DNA: TGTGCCAGCAGTTCTAGCGGAGCCTACAATGAGCAGTTCTTC
CDR3: CASSSSGAYNEQFF

D: TRBD2
J: TRBJ2-7
V: TRBV6-6
size: .
DNA: TGTGCCAGCAGTTACCCCTCAGCGGGAACGGACGAGCAGTACTTC
CDR3: CASSYPSAGTDEQYF

D: TRBD2
J: TRBJ2-5
V: TRBV18
size: .
DNA: TGTGCCAGCTCTTTTTCTAGCGGGACAGAGAAGACCCAGTACTTC
CDR3: CASSFSSGTEKTQYF

D: .
J: TRBJ2-5
V: TRBV7-9
size: .
DNA: TGTGCCAGCAGCTTAGGGACTGGACACGGTGAGACCCAGTACTTC
CDR3: CASSLGTGHGETQYF

D: .
J: TRBJ2-1
V: TRBV6-4
size: .
DNA: TGTGCCAGCAGTGAAGGAGGGGTTTATGAGCAGTTCTTC
CDR3: CASSEGGVYEQFF

D: .
J: TRBJ2-5
V: TRBV6-1
size: .
DNA: TGTGCCAGCTCCCTCAGGGGGGAGTTCGAAGAGACCCAGTACTTC
CDR3: CASSLRGEFEETQYF

D: .
J: TRBJ2-7
V: TRBV5-4
size: .
DNA: TGTGCCAGCAGCTTGCCGACTAGTTCCGAGCAGTACTTC
CDR3: CASSLPTSSEQYF

D: .
J: TRBJ2-1
V: TRBV5-4
size: .
DNA: TGTGCCAGCAGCAGTAAAGGGGGAGGGTACAATGAGCAGTTCTTC
CDR3: CASSSKGGGYNEQFF

D: TRBD1
J: TRBJ2-1
V: TRBV2
size: .
DNA: TGTGCCAGCAGGGACAGGGCCAACAATGAGCAGTTCTTC
CDR3: CASRDRANNEQFF

D: .
J: TRBJ1-1
V: TRBV2
size: .
DNA: TGTGCCAGCAACTTCGGGGTTGAAGCTTTCTTT
CDR3: CASNFGVEAFF

D: TRBD2
J: TRBJ2-7
V: TRBV11-2
size: .
DNA: TGTGCCAGCAGCTTAAGAAGCGGGAGTACCTACGAGCAGTACTTC
CDR3: CASSLRSGSTYEQYF

D: .
J: TRBJ2-1
V: TRBV27
size: .
DNA: TGTGCCAGCTTAGGAGGGGTCATTATCAATGAGCAGTTCTTC
CDR3: CASLGGVIINEQFF

D: TRBD1
J: TRBJ1-2
V: TRBV27
size: .
DNA: TGTGCCAGCAGTTCACGGACAGGGTCCGTAGGTGGCTACACCTTC
CDR3: CASSSRTGSVGGYTF

D: TRBD2
J: TRBJ2-5
V: TRBV18
size: .
DNA: TGTGCCAGCTCAAACCGGGGGGGCGAAGAGACCCAGTACTTC
CDR3: CASSNRGGEETQYF

D: .
J: TRBJ1-5
V: TRBV21-1
size: .
DNA: TGTGCCAGCGGACCGACAGGTCTTCTTTGGCCCCAGCATTTT
CDR3: CASGPTGLLWPQHF

D: .
J: TRBJ2-7
V: TRBV6-5
size: .
DNA: TGTGCCAGCAGACAAACGGGTCTCTACGAGCAGTACTTC
CDR3: CASRQTGLYEQYF

D: .
J: TRBJ1-1
V: TRBV7-6
size: .
DNA: TGTGCCAGCAGCTTAATGGAGAACACTGAAGCTTTCTTT
CDR3: CASSLMENTEAFF

D: TRBD1
J: TRBJ2-7
V: TRBV10-3
size: .
DNA: TGTGCCATCAGTGAGTCGAATCTCCGACAGGGAACCTACGAGCAGTACTTC
CDR3: CAISESNLRQGTYEQYF

D: TRBD1
J: TRBJ2-2
V: TRBV5-1
size: .
DNA: TGCGCCAGCAGACTGGGACAGGGGGCGGTCGGGGAGCTGTTTTTT
CDR3: CASRLGQGAVGELFF

D: TRBD2
J: TRBJ2-7
V: TRBV5-1
size: .
DNA: TGCGCCAGCAGTCGACTAGCGGAATACGAGCAGTACTTC
CDR3: CASSRLAEYEQYF

D: .
J: TRBJ1-5
V: TRBV7-2
size: .
DNA: TGTGCCAGCAGCTTCTACGGAAATAGCAATCAGCCCCAGCATTTT
CDR3: CASSFYGNSNQPQHF

D: .
J: TRBJ1-1
V: TRBV5-6
size: .
DNA: TGTGCCAGCAGGGTGGGGTTGAACACTGAAGCTTTCTTT
CDR3: CASRVGLNTEAFF

D: .
J: TRBJ1-2
V: TRBV5-1
size: .
DNA: TGCGCCAGCAGCTTGGCCGGTCAGGACTATGGCTACACCTTC
CDR3: CASSLAGQDYGYTF

D: TRBD2
J: TRBJ2-2
V: TRBV6-1
size: .
DNA: TGTGCCAGCAGTGAAGTGGTAGCGGGAGACCCGGGCGGGGAGCTGTTTTTT
CDR3: CASSEVVAGDPGGELFF

D: TRBD2
J: TRBJ2-1
V: TRBV7-9
size: .
DNA: TGTGCCAGCAGACCTGGGACTAGCGGGAATCTTGAGCAGTTCTTC
CDR3: CASRPGTSGNLEQFF

D: TRBD2
J: TRBJ2-2
V: TRBV9
size: .
DNA: TGTGCCAGCAGCGTCTTAGCGGGAGGCGGGACCGGGGAGCTGTTTTTT
CDR3: CASSVLAGGGTGELFF

D: .
J: TRBJ2-3
V: TRBV29-1
size: .
DNA: TGCAGCGTTGAAGAGGGTTTGAGCACAGATACGCAGTATTTT
CDR3: CSVEEGLSTDTQYF

D: TRBD1
J: TRBJ2-4
V: TRBV19
size: .
DNA: TGTGCCAGTAGTGGCTTGGACAGGGTGGGAAACATTCAGTACTTC
CDR3: CASSGLDRVGNIQYF

D: .
J: TRBJ2-4
V: TRBV28
size: .
DNA: TGTGCCAGCAGTTTCGTTTTCTCAGGGACCAAAAACATTCAGTACTTC
CDR3: CASSFVFSGTKNIQYF

D: .
J: TRBJ1-1
V: TRBV6-1
size: .
DNA: TGTGCCAGCAAAAGTTCAGGGACGGGCACTGAAGCTTTCTTT
CDR3: CASKSSGTGTEAFF

D: .
J: TRBJ1-2
V: TRBV10-2
size: .
DNA: TGCGCCAGCAGTGAGTCGATTGGCAGAGGCTACACCTTC
CDR3: CASSESIGRGYTF

D: TRBD2
J: TRBJ2-1
V: TRBV6-5
size: .
DNA: TGTGCCAGCAGCAGACGGGAGGCGTACAATGAGCAGTTCTTC
CDR3: CASSRREAYNEQFF

D: .
J: TRBJ1-1
V: TRBV4-1
size: .
DNA: TGCGCCAGCAGCCAAGACCCGGGGACTAAAGGGGCTGAAGCTTTCTTT
CDR3: CASSQDPGTKGAEAFF

D: TRBD1
J: TRBJ1-2
V: TRBV5-1
size: .
DNA: TGCGCCAGCAGCTTGCCTACAGGGGGATCCTATGGCTACACCTTC
CDR3: CASSLPTGGSYGYTF

D: TRBD1
J: TRBJ1-2
V: TRBV28
size: .
DNA: TGTGCCAGCAGTTTCCTCGGGACAGAGGACCTCCATGGCTACACCTTC
CDR3: CASSFLGTEDLHGYTF

D: TRBD2
J: TRBJ2-1
V: TRBV5-6
size: .
DNA: TGTGCCAGCAGCCCGGGACTAGCGGGAGGATCCTACAATGAGCAGTTCTTC
CDR3: CASSPGLAGGSYNEQFF